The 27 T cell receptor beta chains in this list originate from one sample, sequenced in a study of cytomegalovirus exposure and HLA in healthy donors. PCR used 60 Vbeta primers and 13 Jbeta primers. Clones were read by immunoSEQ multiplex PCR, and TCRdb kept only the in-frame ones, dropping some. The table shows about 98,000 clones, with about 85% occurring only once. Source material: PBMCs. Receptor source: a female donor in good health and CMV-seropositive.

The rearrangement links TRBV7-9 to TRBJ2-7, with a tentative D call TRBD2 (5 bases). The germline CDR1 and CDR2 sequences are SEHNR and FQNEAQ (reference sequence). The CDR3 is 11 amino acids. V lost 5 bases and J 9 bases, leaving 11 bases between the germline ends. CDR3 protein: CASSASAGQYF. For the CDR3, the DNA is TGTGCCAGCAGCGCGTCCGCGGGGCAGTACTTC.

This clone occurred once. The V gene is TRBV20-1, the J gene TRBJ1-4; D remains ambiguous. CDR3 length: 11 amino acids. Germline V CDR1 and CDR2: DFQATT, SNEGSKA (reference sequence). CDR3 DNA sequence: TGCACCGGTGCAACTAATGAAAAACTGTTTTTT. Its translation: CTGATNEKLFF.

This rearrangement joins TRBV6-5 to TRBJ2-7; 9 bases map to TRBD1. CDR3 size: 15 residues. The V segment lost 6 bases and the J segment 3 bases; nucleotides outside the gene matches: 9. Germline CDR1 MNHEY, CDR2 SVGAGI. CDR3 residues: CASRITGGVIYEQYF. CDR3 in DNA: TGTGCCAGCAGAATAACAGGGGGCGTTATCTACGAGCAGTACTTC.

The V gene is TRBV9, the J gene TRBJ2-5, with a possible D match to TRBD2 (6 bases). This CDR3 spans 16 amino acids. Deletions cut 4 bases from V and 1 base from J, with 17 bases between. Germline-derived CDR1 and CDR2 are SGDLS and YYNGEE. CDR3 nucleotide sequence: TGTGCCAGCAGCCGTTCTGGGCAGGGAGGCCAAGAGACCCAGTACTTC. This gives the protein CASSRSGQGGQETQYF.

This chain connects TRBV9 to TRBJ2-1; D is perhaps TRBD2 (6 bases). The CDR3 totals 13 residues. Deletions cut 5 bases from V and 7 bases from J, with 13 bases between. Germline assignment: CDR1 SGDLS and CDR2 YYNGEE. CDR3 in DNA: TGTGCCAGCAGGGGTGGGACTTTGAATGAGCAGTTCTTC. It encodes CASRGGTLNEQFF.

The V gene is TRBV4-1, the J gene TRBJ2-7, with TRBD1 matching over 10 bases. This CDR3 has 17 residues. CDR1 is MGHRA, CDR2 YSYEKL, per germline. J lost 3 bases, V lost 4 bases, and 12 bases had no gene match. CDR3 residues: CASSRPADRGGLYEQYF. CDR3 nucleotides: TGCGCCAGCAGCCGTCCTGCGGACAGGGGGGGACTCTACGAGCAGTACTTC.

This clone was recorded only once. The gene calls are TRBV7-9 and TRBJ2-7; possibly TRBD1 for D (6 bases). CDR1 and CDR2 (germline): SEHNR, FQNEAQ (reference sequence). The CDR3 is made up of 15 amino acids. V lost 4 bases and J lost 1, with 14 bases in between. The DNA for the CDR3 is TGTGCCAGCAGCTACCCCGGGACACCATCCTACGAGCAGTACTTC. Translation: CASSYPGTPSYEQYF.

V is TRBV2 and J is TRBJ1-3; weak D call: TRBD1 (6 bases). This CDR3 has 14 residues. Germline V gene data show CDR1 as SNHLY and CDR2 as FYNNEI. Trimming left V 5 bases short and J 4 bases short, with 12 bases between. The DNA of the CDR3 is TGTGCCAGCAGTCGAGGGACATCCGGAAACACCATATATTTT. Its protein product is CASSRGTSGNTIYF.

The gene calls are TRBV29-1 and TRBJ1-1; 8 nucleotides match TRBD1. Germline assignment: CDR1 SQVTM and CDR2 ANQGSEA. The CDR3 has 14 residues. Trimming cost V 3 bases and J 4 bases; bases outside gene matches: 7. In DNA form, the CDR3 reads TGCAGCGTTGAGTACAGGGGGGGTTTCACTGAAGCTTTCTTT. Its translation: CSVEYRGGFTEAFF. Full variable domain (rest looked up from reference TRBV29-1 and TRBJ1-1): SAVISQKPSRDICQRGTSLTIQCQVDSQVTMMFWYRQQPGQSLTLIATANQGSEATYESGFVIDKFPISRPNLTFSTLTVSNMSPEDSSIYLCSVEYRGGFTEAFFGQGTRLTVV.

CDR3 sequence reads: CASSEWAGELTDTQYF. The CDR3 region has the DNA TGTGCCAGCAGTGAATGGGCGGGGGAACTCACAGATACGCAGTATTTT. This chain joins TRBV2 and TRBJ2-3, with 7 bases fitting TRBD2. This CDR3 has 16 amino acids. V was pared by 2 bases and J by 2 bases, with 7 bases of the junction left unmatched. From germline, CDR1 is SNHLY and CDR2 FYNNEI.

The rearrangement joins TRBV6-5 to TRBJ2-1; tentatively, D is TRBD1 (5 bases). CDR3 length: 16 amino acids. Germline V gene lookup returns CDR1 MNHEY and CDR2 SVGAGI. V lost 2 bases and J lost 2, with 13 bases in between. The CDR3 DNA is TGTGCCAGCAGTTACGCCCGACAGTTTCCCTACAATGAGCAGTTCTTC. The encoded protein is CASSYARQFPYNEQFF.

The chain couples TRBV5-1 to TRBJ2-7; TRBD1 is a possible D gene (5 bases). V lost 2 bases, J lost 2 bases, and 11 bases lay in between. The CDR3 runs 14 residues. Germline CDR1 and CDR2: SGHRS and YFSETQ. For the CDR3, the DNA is TGCGCCAGCAGCTTCTGGGGCCTTCCCTACGAGCAGTACTTC. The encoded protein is CASSFWGLPYEQYF.

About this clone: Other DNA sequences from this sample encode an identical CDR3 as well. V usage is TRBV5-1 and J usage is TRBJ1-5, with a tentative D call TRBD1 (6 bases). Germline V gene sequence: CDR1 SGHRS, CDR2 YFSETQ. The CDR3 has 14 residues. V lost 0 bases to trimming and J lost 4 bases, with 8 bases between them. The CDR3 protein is CASSLGTGNQPQHF. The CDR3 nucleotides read TGCGCCAGCAGCTTGGGTACAGGGAATCAGCCCCAGCATTTT.

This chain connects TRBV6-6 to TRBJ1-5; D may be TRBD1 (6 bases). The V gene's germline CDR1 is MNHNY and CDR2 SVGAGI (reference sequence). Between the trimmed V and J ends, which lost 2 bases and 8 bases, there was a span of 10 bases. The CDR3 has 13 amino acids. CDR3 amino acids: CASSYGGAKPQHF. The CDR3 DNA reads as TGTGCCAGCAGTTACGGGGGGGCTAAGCCCCAGCATTTT.

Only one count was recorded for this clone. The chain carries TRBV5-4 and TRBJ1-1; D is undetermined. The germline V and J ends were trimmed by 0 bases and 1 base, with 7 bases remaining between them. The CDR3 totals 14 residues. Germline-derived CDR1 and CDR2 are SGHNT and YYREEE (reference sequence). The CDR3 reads CASSLVGRNTEAFF. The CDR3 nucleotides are TGTGCCAGCAGCTTGGTAGGGAGGAACACTGAAGCTTTCTTT. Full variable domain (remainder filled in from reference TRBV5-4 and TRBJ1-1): ETGVTQSPTHLIKTRGQQVTLRCSSQSGHNTVSWYQQALGQGPQFIFQYYREEENGRGNFPPRFSGLQFPNYSSELNVNALELDDSALYLCASSLVGRNTEAFFGQGTRLTVV.

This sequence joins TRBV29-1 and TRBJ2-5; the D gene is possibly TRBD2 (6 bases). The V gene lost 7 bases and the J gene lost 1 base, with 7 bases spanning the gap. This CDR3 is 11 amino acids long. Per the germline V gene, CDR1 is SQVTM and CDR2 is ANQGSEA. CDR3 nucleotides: TGCAGCGGGCGGGGCCAAGAGACCCAGTACTTC. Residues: CSGRGQETQYF.

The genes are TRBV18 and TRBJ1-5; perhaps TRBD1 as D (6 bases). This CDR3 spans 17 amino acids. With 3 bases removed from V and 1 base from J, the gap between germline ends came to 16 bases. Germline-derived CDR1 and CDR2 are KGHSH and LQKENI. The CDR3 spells CASSPKDSGTSNQPQHF. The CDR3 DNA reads TGTGCCAGCTCACCGAAGGATTCCGGGACAAGCAATCAGCCCCAGCATTTT.

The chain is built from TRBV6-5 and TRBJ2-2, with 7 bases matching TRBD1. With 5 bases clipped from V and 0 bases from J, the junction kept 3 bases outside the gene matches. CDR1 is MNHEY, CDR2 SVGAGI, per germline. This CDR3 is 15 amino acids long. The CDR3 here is CASSAGGTNTGELFF. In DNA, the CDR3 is TGTGCCAGCAGTGCAGGGGGAACGAACACCGGGGAGCTGTTTTTT.

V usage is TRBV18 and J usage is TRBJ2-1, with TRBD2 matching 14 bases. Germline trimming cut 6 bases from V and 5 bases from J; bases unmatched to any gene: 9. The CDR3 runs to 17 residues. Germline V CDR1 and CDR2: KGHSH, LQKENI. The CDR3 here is CASSSWTSGGPNNEQFF. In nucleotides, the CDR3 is TGTGCCAGCTCGTCCTGGACTAGCGGGGGGCCCAACAATGAGCAGTTCTTC.

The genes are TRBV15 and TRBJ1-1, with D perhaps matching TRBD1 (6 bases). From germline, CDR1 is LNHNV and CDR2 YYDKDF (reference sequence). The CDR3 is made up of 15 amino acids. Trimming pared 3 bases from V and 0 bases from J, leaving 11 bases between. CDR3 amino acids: CATSRRDTVNTEAFF. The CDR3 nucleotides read TGTGCCACCAGCAGGAGGGACACGGTGAACACTGAAGCTTTCTTT.

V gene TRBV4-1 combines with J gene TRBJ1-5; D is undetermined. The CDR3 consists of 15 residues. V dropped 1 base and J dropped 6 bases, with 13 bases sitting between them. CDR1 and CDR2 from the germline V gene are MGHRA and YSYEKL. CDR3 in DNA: TGCGCCAGCAGCCAAGTAGGGCGGGAGGGTCAGCCCCAGCATTTT. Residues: CASSQVGREGQPQHF.

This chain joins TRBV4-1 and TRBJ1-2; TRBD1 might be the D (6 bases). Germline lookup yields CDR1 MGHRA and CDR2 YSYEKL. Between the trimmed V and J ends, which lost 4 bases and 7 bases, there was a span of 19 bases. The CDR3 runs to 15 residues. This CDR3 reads CASSPTPGQRFGYTF. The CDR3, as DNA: TGCGCCAGCAGCCCGACCCCCGGACAGCGCTTTGGCTACACCTTC.

The CDR3 loop reads CASSQGEGLGSNQPQHF. CDR3 bases: TGTGCCAGCAGCCAAGGGGAGGGGCTAGGGAGCAATCAGCCCCAGCATTTT. The V and J genes are TRBV4-2 and TRBJ1-5, with D perhaps matching TRBD1 (5 bases). Germline assignment: CDR1 LGHNA and CDR2 YNFKEQ. This CDR3 has 17 residues. V was cut by 1 base and J by 1 base, with 14 bases left in between.

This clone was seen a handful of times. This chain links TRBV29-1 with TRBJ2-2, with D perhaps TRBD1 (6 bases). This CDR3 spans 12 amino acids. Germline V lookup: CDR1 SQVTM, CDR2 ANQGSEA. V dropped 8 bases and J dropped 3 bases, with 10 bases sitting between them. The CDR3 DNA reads TGCAGCACTAGGGGGTACACCGGGGAGCTGTTTTTT. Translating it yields CSTRGYTGELFF.

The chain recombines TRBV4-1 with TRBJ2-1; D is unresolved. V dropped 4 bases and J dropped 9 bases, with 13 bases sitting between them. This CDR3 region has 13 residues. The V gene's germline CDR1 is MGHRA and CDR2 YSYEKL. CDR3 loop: CASSPSRESEQFF. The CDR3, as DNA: TGCGCCAGCAGCCCCTCCCGTGAGAGTGAGCAGTTCTTC.

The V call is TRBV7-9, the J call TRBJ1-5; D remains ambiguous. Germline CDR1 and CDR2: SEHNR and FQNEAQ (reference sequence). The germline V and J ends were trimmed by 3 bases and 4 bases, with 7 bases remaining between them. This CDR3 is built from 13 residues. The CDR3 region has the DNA TGTGCCAGCAGCTTGGAGTCTAATCAGCCCCAGCATTTT. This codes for CASSLESNQPQHF.

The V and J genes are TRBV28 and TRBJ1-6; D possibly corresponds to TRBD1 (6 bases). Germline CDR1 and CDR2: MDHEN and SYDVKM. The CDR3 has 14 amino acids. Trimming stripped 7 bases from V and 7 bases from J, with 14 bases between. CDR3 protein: CASTNRVGNSPLHF. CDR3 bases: TGTGCCAGCACTAACAGGGTTGGGAATTCACCCCTCCACTTT.